The clone carrying this T cell receptor (beta chain) was seen only a few times. Its antigen is unknown. TCRdb ran MiXCR on the reads and lists one entry per CDR3 protein. In the table there are about 150,000 distinct CDR3 sequences, approximately 30% of which are singletons. The sample originates from a study of T cell repertoires in cytomegalovirus infection. Study details: Recently identified HLA-C-restricted CMV epitopes and well-studied HLA-B-restricted CMV epitopes were used by the study.

Study-wide findings and caveats: HLA-C-restricted CMV-specific TCR beta clonotypes prevailed in the ex vivo response.

The CDR3 sequence is 14 residues long. V lost 4 bases and J lost 5, with 14 bases in between. Germline loops: CDR1 SGHTA, CDR2 FQGTGA. The source is a human donor in good health (CMV status not recorded). Some clones in this sample may be carry-over from other donors' samples. This material consisted of CD8+ T cells from cultured PBMCs, taken from culture after CMV antigen stimulation. This chain uses TRBV7-3 with TRBJ2-5; unclear D gene. The CDR3 spells CASSSSGFGETQYF. Here the CDR3 DNA reads TGTGCCAGCAGCTCCTCGGGTTTCGGGGAGACCCAGTACTTC.